This T cell receptor (beta chain) was captured in a study of blood T cell repertoires in COVID-19. Overall study context: Some COVID-19 samples were acute and others convalescent; all came from the United States, Italy and Spain. The analysed material was cDNA or gDNA that came from T cells, B-cell-depleted T cells, or PBMCs.

Per the original data handling: From reference gene primer amplification, estimates of nucleated cell counts were derived. Sequencing used immunoSEQ multiplex PCR; TCRdb keeps in-frame clones, though not all of them. The V and J calls and clone size come from that table; D and trimming were worked out from the DNA. The data show 150,000 to 200,000 clones, with roughly 84% seen just once and about 1% held by the top ten. Trimming cost V 0 bases and J 4 bases; bases outside gene matches: 2. The V gene's germline CDR1 is MNHNS and CDR2 SASEGT. The CDR3 length is 14 residues. The sample taken for sequencing was peripheral blood. The source of this sequence is a man in his forties with acute or convalescent COVID-19. This chain uses TRBV6-1 with TRBJ1-2, with 7 bases matching TRBD1. The CDR3 loop is CASSEAGDSYGYTF. The DNA for the CDR3 is TGTGCCAGCAGTGAAGCCGGGGACAGCTATGGCTACACCTTC.